A single sample gave rise to the 18 T cell receptor beta chains below, sequenced in a study of cytotoxic CD8 clonotypes in ibrutinib-treated CLL. The data were produced by immunoSEQ multiplex PCR, yet TCRdb's version contains in-frame clones alone and is incomplete. The sample has roughly 24,000 clones; approximately 68% are singletons. Source: PBMCs, taken after 24 months of ibrutinib treatment. The source is a human donor with chronic lymphocytic leukemia.

The chain has TRBV30 and TRBJ1-2; weak D call: TRBD1 (5 bases). The germline V and J ends were trimmed by 3 bases and 1 base, with 24 bases remaining between them. This CDR3 is built from 18 residues. The germline V gene encodes CDR1 GTSNPN and CDR2 SVGIG (reference sequence). The CDR3 nucleotides read TGTGCCTGGAGAGCCACCCCAGGGCGCCACCCAAGTAACTATGGCTACACCTTC. Protein: CAWRATPGRHPSNYGYTF.

The chain couples TRBV11-2 to TRBJ2-7; D gene ambiguous. The CDR3 consists of 12 residues. With 5 bases removed from V and 4 bases from J, the gap between germline ends came to 9 bases. Germline lookup yields CDR1 SGHAT and CDR2 FQNNGV. The CDR3 nucleotides are TGTGCCAGCAGCCCGATAGGATACGAGCAGTACTTC. Amino acid sequence: CASSPIGYEQYF.

The J gene is TRBJ1-1, the V gene TRBV19, with D perhaps TRBD1 (6 bases). The CDR3 covers 14 residues. The germline V gene has CDR1 LNHDA and CDR2 SQIVND (reference sequence). Trimming removed 3 bases at V and 3 bases at J, with 11 bases between. The CDR3 DNA sequence: TGTGCCAGTAGTATTTCGGGGGCTTACACTGAAGCTTTCTTT. This codes for CASSISGAYTEAFF.

Notes on this clone: The junction differs from germline at one of its ends, possibly a read error. The V gene is TRBV5-1, the J gene TRBJ2-1; D may be TRBD1 or TRBD2 (7 bases each). This CDR3 has 13 residues. Germline lookup yields CDR1 SGHRS and CDR2 YFSETQ. The CDR3 sequence: CASSLAQRDRQFF. The CDR3, as DNA: TGTGCCAGCAGCTTGGCACAGCGGGACAGGCAGTTCTTC.

The chain joins TRBV19 to TRBJ2-7; D gene ambiguous. This CDR3 spans 13 amino acids. Looked up from germline, CDR1 is LNHDA and CDR2 is SQIVND (reference sequence). The V and J ends lost 2 bases and 5 bases respectively, with 10 bases between them. The CDR3 loop reads CASSISETDEQYF. The DNA of the CDR3 is TGTGCCAGTAGTATATCGGAAACCGACGAGCAGTACTTC.

CDR3 nucleotide sequence: TGTGCCAGCAGCCCTCAGACAGGGGGCTTGGTAGGGAATGAAGCTTTCTTT. Translation gives CASSPQTGGLVGNEAFF. The genes are TRBV9 and TRBJ1-1, with 10 bases lining up with TRBD1. Per the germline V gene, CDR1 is SGDLS and CDR2 is YYNGEE. J gave up 7 bases and V 4 bases, and 16 bases lay outside the gene matches. The CDR3 covers 17 residues.

The rearrangement links TRBV20-1 to TRBJ1-2; D unclear. V dropped 3 bases and J dropped 6 bases, with 8 bases sitting between them. Germline CDR1 and CDR2: DFQATT and SNEGSKA (reference sequence). CDR3 size: 11 residues. CDR3 sequence (DNA): TGCAGTGCTAGGGGGATAGATGGCTACACCTTC. Translating gives CSARGIDGYTF.

This clone is large in the sample. The chain employs TRBV25-1 and TRBJ1-2; tentatively, D is TRBD1 (6 bases). Germline V gives CDR1 MGHDK, CDR2 SYGVNS. The CDR3 runs 15 residues. V was pared by 2 bases and J by 4 bases, with 14 bases between. For the CDR3, the DNA is TGTGCCAGCAGTGAAACAGGGAGGGTAGGCTATGGCTACACCTTC. Translating gives CASSETGRVGYGYTF.

The rearrangement uses TRBV4-2 and TRBJ2-7, with D perhaps TRBD2 (5 bases). The germline gives CDR1 LGHNA, CDR2 YNFKEQ. The V and J ends lost 5 bases and 6 bases respectively, with 14 bases between them. The CDR3 runs to 13 residues. The CDR3 loop is CASSLGARGEQYF. The CDR3 DNA is TGTGCCAGCAGCTTGGGAGCTAGAGGCGAGCAGTACTTC.

This clone was picked up a small number of times. CDR3 in amino acids: CASNRREHQPQHF. In DNA form, the CDR3 reads TGTGCCAGTAATCGGAGGGAACATCAGCCCCAGCATTTT. This chain links TRBV19 with TRBJ1-5, with no clear D. V gave up 7 bases and J gave up 5 bases, with 12 bases separating them. Germline lookup yields CDR1 LNHDA and CDR2 SQIVND (reference sequence). The CDR3 runs to 13 residues.

The chain uses TRBV4-2 and TRBJ1-1, with D uncertain. The CDR3 is 11 amino acids. Looked up from germline, CDR1 is LGHNA and CDR2 is YNFKEQ. V shed 5 bases and J shed 11 bases, with 12 bases lying between them. The CDR3 nucleotides are TGTGCCAGCAGCTTGGGCGACGACGCTTTCTTT. Protein product: CASSLGDDAFF.

The V gene is TRBV5-8, the J gene TRBJ2-5, with 10 bases identical to TRBD1. This CDR3 spans 15 amino acids. The germline V gene encodes CDR1 SGHTS and CDR2 YDEGEE. With 4 bases clipped from V and 2 bases from J, the junction kept 5 bases outside the gene matches. CDR3 in amino acids: CASSIGTGEQETQYF. CDR3 bases: TGTGCCAGCAGCATAGGGACAGGGGAACAAGAGACCCAGTACTTC.

The chain employs TRBV2 and TRBJ2-5; weak D call: TRBD1 (6 bases). CDR3 length equals 17 residues. V was trimmed by 0 bases and J by 1 base, leaving 15 bases between them. The germline V gene has CDR1 SNHLY and CDR2 FYNNEI. The CDR3 is CASSEAVGLGGQETQYF. DNA for the CDR3: TGTGCCAGCAGTGAAGCCGTAGGGCTAGGGGGCCAAGAGACCCAGTACTTC.

Points on this clone: The same CDR3 arises from other DNA sequences in this sample as well. The chain links TRBV7-9 to TRBJ2-6, with unresolved D. Trimming cost V 2 bases and J 3 bases, with 2 bases left between them. The CDR3 covers 13 residues. Germline CDR1 reads SEHNR; CDR2 reads FQNEAQ (reference sequence). This CDR3 reads CASSLRGANVLTF. DNA for the CDR3: TGTGCCAGCAGCTTACGTGGGGCCAACGTCCTGACTTTC.

The chain has TRBV18 and TRBJ2-2; 11 nucleotides line up with TRBD2. V was clipped by 6 bases and J by 4 bases; unmatched bases: 1. The germline CDR1 and CDR2 sequences are KGHSH and LQKENI. The CDR3 is 14 amino acids. The CDR3 bases are TGTGCCAGCTCCACTAGCGGGGGCACCGGGGAGCTGTTTTTT. Amino acids: CASSTSGGTGELFF.

The chain recombines TRBV18 with TRBJ1-3; TRBD1 might be the D (5 bases). Germline CDR1 is KGHSH and CDR2 is LQKENI. The length of the CDR3 is 14 residues. The ends were cut back, 6 bases at V and 0 bases at J, with 9 bases in the middle. DNA for the CDR3: TGTGCCAGCTCGGCGGACATCTCTGGAAACACCATATATTTT. Protein product: CASSADISGNTIYF.

CDR3 residues: CASSHGGADQPQHF. The CDR3 DNA reads as TGTGCCAGTAGTCATGGGGGGGCGGATCAGCCCCAGCATTTT. The V and J genes are TRBV19 and TRBJ1-5; the D gene is possibly TRBD1 (6 bases). Germline V lookup: CDR1 LNHDA, CDR2 SQIVND (reference sequence). CDR3 length: 14 residues. The germline V and J ends were trimmed by 5 bases and 5 bases, with 13 bases remaining between them.

This chain connects TRBV9 to TRBJ2-7, with 8 bases identical to TRBD2. V was clipped by 0 bases and J by 2 bases; unmatched bases: 4. CDR3 length: 15 residues. The germline gives CDR1 SGDLS, CDR2 YYNGEE. CDR3 nucleotides: TGTGCCAGCAGCGTAGCCAGCGGGGGCCCCTACGAGCAGTACTTC. Translated, it gives CASSVASGGPYEQYF.